The 14 T cell receptor beta chains below come from one sample, sequenced in a study of blood T cell repertoires in COVID-19. Data came from immunoSEQ multiplex PCR; TCRdb stores just in-frame clones and leaves some out. The sample carries around 200,000 clones, about 85% recorded once. Source material: peripheral blood. All receptors derive from an elderly woman with acute or convalescent COVID-19.

The gene calls are TRBV13 and TRBJ2-7; 7 nucleotides match TRBD2. There are 19 residues in the CDR3. Per the germline V gene, CDR1 is PRHDT and CDR2 is FYEKMQ (reference sequence). V shed 1 base and J 2 bases; nucleotides not matched to a gene: 17. The CDR3 spells CASSLEAGRGAGTTYEQYF. The CDR3 region has the DNA TGTGCCAGCAGCTTAGAAGCCGGGCGGGGAGCGGGGACTACCTACGAGCAGTACTTC.

This chain joins TRBV5-4 and TRBJ1-5; maybe TRBD1 (5 bases). V was cut by 3 bases and J by 1 base, with 11 bases left in between. CDR3 length equals 15 residues. Germline V gene sequence: CDR1 SGHNT, CDR2 YYREEE (reference sequence). The CDR3 here is CASSSKRQSNQPQHF. CDR3 coding DNA: TGTGCCAGCAGCTCAAAAAGACAGAGCAATCAGCCCCAGCATTTT.

The V gene is TRBV5-4, the J gene TRBJ2-2, with unresolved D. V lost 0 bases and J 6 bases, leaving 9 bases between the germline ends. The CDR3 contains 14 residues. Germline CDR1 reads SGHNT; CDR2 reads YYREEE (reference sequence). CDR3 nucleotides: TGTGCCAGCAGCTTGGTTGAGGCCGCCGGGGAGCTGTTTTTT. Translation: CASSLVEAAGELFF.

This clone showed up just once. This chain connects TRBV5-4 to TRBJ2-2, with 8 bases matching TRBD1. The CDR3 runs 15 residues. Germline-derived CDR1 and CDR2 are SGHNT and YYREEE (reference sequence). With 3 bases clipped from V and 4 bases from J, the junction kept 5 bases outside the gene matches. The CDR3 DNA is TGTGCCAGCAGCTCCCTGACAGGGGTCACCGGGGAGCTGTTTTTT. It yields the protein CASSSLTGVTGELFF.

The V call is TRBV25-1, the J call TRBJ2-4; D perhaps matches TRBD1 (5 bases). In germline, CDR1 is MGHDK, CDR2 SYGVNS. V was clipped by 5 bases and J by 0 bases, with 20 bases between them. The CDR3 contains 18 residues. In DNA form, the CDR3 reads TGTGCCAGCAGTCCCCGAATTTTAGGGGCTTTAGCCAAAAACATTCAGTACTTC. It is translated as CASSPRILGALAKNIQYF. The variable domain in full, completed from reference TRBV25-1 and TRBJ2-4, reads EADIYQTPRYLVIGTGKKITLECSQTMGHDKMYWYQQDPGMELHLIHYSYGVNSTEKGDLSSESTVSRIRTEHFPLTLESARPSHTSQYLCASSPRILGALAKNIQYFGAGTRLSVL.

This clone was counted a few times. The chain uses TRBV18 and TRBJ1-2; 9 nucleotides align to TRBD1. With 4 bases clipped from V and 5 bases from J, the junction kept 8 bases outside the gene matches. CDR1 KGHSH and CDR2 LQKENI come from the germline V gene. The CDR3 extends over 15 amino acids. Here the CDR3 reads CASSRSEGQGYGYTF. The DNA for the CDR3 is TGTGCCAGCTCACGCTCTGAGGGACAGGGTTATGGCTACACCTTC.

V and J are TRBV7-2 and TRBJ2-2; the D gene is possibly TRBD1 (6 bases). The V end lost 1 base, the J end lost 5 bases, and 8 bases lay between the germline ends. CDR3 size: 14 residues. Germline CDR1 and CDR2: SGHTA and FQGNSA. Here the CDR3 reads CASSLVGGTGELFF. The DNA of the CDR3 is TGTGCCAGCAGCTTAGTAGGGGGAACCGGGGAGCTGTTTTTT.

The chain is built from TRBV7-8 and TRBJ2-1; TRBD2 agrees at 13 bases. The CDR3 is 16 residues long. The V and J ends lost 5 bases and 9 bases, in that order; junction bases with no gene match: 10. Germline V CDR1 and CDR2: SGHVS, FQNEAQ. This CDR3 is CASSPGTSGAPGEQFF. CDR3 nucleotide sequence: TGTGCCAGCAGCCCAGGGACTAGCGGGGCCCCCGGTGAGCAGTTCTTC.

V usage is TRBV3-1 (or the pseudogene TRBV3-2) and J usage is TRBJ2-7; weak D call: TRBD1 (5 bases). Trimming left V 4 bases short and J 0 bases short, with 13 bases between. Germline V gene data show CDR1 as LGHDT and CDR2 as YNNKEL (reference sequence). This CDR3 has 15 amino acids. The CDR3 sequence is CASSPTGTGSYEQYF. CDR3 bases: TGTGCCAGCAGCCCTACAGGTACTGGCTCCTACGAGCAGTACTTC.

V usage is TRBV5-1 and J usage is TRBJ2-2; 7 bases fit TRBD1. This CDR3 is 15 amino acids long. Per germline, CDR1 SGHRS and CDR2 YFSETQ. J gave up 6 bases and V 1 base, and 6 bases lay outside the gene matches. DNA for the CDR3: TGCGCCAGCAGCTTGTCTAGGGGGCGGGCCGGGGAGCTGTTTTTT. It specifies CASSLSRGRAGELFF.

The rearrangement uses TRBV10-3 and TRBJ2-3, with 15 bases identical to TRBD2. The CDR3 runs 16 residues. The ends lost 2 bases at V and 6 bases at J; junction bases unmatched: 3. Germline loops: CDR1 ENHRY, CDR2 SYGVKD. The DNA for the CDR3 is TGTGCCATCAGTGAGGAGGGACTAGCGGGGGGTGATACGCAGTATTTT. It specifies CAISEEGLAGGDTQYF.

V is TRBV3-1 (or the pseudogene TRBV3-2) and J is TRBJ2-2, with 7 bases matching TRBD1. CDR1 and CDR2 (germline): LGHDT, YNNKEL (reference sequence). V shed 2 bases, J shed 4 bases, and the junction held 1 base outside the gene matches. This CDR3 spans 14 amino acids. The CDR3 DNA is TGTGCCAGCAGCCAATGGGACAGCACCGGGGAGCTGTTTTTT. Translation gives CASSQWDSTGELFF.

J is TRBJ2-1 and V is TRBV5-1, with 7 bases that match TRBD2. Looked up from germline, CDR1 is SGHRS and CDR2 is YFSETQ. This CDR3 is built from 15 residues. V was clipped by 0 bases and J by 0 bases; unmatched bases: 0. In DNA form, the CDR3 reads TGCGCCAGCAGCTTGGGCGGGAGCTCCTACAATGAGCAGTTCTTC. Residues: CASSLGGSSYNEQFF.

V and J are TRBV23-1 and TRBJ1-1; D is undetermined. TRBV23-1 is flagged as an ORF with uncertain function. CDR3 length: 10 residues. The germline V and J ends were trimmed by 8 bases and 6 bases, with 7 bases remaining between them. The DNA of the CDR3 is TGCGCCAGCGGGCAGTCTGAAGCTTTCTTT. Translating gives CASGQSEAFF.